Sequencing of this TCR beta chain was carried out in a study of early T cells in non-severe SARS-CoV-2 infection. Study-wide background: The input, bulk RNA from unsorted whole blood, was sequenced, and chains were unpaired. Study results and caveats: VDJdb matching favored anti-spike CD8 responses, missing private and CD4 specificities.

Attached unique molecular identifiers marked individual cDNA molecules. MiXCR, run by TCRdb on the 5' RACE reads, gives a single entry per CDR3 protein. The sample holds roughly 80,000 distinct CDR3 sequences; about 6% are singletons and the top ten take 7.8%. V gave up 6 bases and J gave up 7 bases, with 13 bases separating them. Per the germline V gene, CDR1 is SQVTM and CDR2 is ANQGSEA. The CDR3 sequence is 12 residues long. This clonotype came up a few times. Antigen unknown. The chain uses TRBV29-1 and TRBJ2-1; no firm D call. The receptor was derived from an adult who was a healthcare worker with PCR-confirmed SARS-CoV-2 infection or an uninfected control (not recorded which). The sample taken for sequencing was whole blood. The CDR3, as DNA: TGCAGCGTCCCGAATCGAGGAAATGAGCAGTTCTTC. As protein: CSVPNRGNEQFF.